Listed here is a single T cell receptor beta chain. This record belongs to a study of blood T cell repertoires in COVID-19. On the study more broadly: Collection of acute and convalescent COVID-19 samples took place in the United States, Italy and Spain. PBMCs, B-cell-depleted T cells, or T cells provided the cDNA or gDNA that made up the material.

Source study methods: How many nucleated cells were present was estimated from reference gene primer amplification. Some clones are missing from TCRdb's copy, which holds only in-frame ones; the method was immunoSEQ multiplex PCR. For V, J and clone size, that table is used; D and trimming come from the DNA. Counted here are 120,000 to 150,000 clones, around 87% occurring once; the ten biggest clones make up around 38%. This clonotype was obtained from a man aged 45 to 65 who had recovered from COVID-19. Sequenced sample: peripheral blood.

The CDR3 here is CASSQRRVSGANVLTF. The CDR3 DNA reads as TGTGCCAGCAGCCAACGCCGGGTTTCTGGGGCCAACGTCCTGACTTTC. This chain connects TRBV4-2 to TRBJ2-6; no reliable D call. CDR1 and CDR2 (germline): LGHNA, YNFKEQ. This CDR3 has 16 residues. V lost 2 bases and J lost 1, with 9 bases in between.